This T cell receptor beta chain appears in the sequencing data of a study of graft-versus-host responses after intestinal transplantation. In the study overall: The whole recipient group had anti-thymocyte globulin induction followed by tacrolimus and steroids for around three years. Study results and limitations: Peak GvH clone levels in circulation were associated with early post-transplant HvG declines. Among recipient marrow samples, GvH clones were found; some appeared first in ileum or blood. Those patients showing graft-donor T cell macrochimerism displayed high graft-versus-host to host-versus-graft clonal ratios in allografts.

On this clone itself: The target antigen is unknown.

The germline gives CDR1 SGDLS, CDR2 YYNGEE. The CDR3 totals 16 residues. V was pared by 4 bases and J by 7 bases, with 12 bases of the junction left unmatched. Profiled with immunoSEQ multiplex PCR; TCRdb holds only in-frame clones, not every one. Among 74,000 or so clones listed, about nine tenths were seen once. This chain connects TRBV9 to TRBJ2-1, with 9 nucleotides matching TRBD1. The sequence came from a human patient who received an intestinal transplant, so some T cells may come from the graft donor. The sequencing here drew on PBMCs, taken 98 days after intestinal transplantation. The CDR3 sequence is CASSTSPGQGLNEQFF. The CDR3 DNA is TGTGCCAGCAGCACGAGCCCGGGACAGGGATTGAATGAGCAGTTCTTC.